Detailed here is one T cell receptor beta chain. Each CDR3 protein gets one entry after TCRdb re-called the 5' RACE reads with MiXCR. Of several thousand distinct CDR3 sequences listed, roughly 60% are singletons. This CDR3 has 19 amino acids. CDR1 is SEHNR and CDR2 is FQNEAQ in the germline V gene (reference sequence). After removal of 0 bases from V and 0 bases from J, the junction contained 7 bases not matched to a gene. This TCR derives from a female donor with breast cancer. The source material was tumor-infiltrating memory CD4+ T cells sorted from the breast tumor. Subset in this sample: memory CD4+ T cells, CD4+CD45RO+CD25-. The V gene is TRBV7-9, the J gene TRBJ2-6; 8 bases are shared with TRBD1. For the CDR3, the DNA is TGTGCCAGCAGCTTAGCCTCGACAGGGGTTACCTCTGGGGCCAACGTCCTGACTTTC. It codes for CASSLASTGVTSGANVLTF.